The T cell receptor beta chain under discussion was sequenced for a study of ipilimumab plus nivolumab after autologous stem cell transplantation. Study-wide results and caveats: TCR repertoire, Treg phenotype and gut microbiota reportedly support more study of this approach.

The protocol was immunoSEQ multiplex PCR, while the TCRdb copy is restricted to in-frame clones and leaves out a portion. The sample consists of around 16,000 clones, roughly 77% of them appearing once. This CDR3 is built from 15 residues. CDR1 is MNHEY, CDR2 SVGAGI, per germline. Deletions cut 0 bases from V and 7 bases from J, with 15 bases between. About this clone: Its antigen remains unknown.

This chain uses TRBV6-5 with TRBJ1-2; D is perhaps TRBD1 (6 bases). The sample in question was PBMCs, obtained in a trial of ipilimumab plus nivolumab as post-transplant consolidation. The clonotype originates from a male donor with diffuse large B-cell lymphoma. The CDR3 DNA reads TGTGCCAGCAGTTACTCGAACCGCGTGGGGGCTGGCTACACCTTC. Translation: CASSYSNRVGAGYTF.